This record covers a single T cell receptor beta chain. Recruitment covered roughly 24 US areas and drew participants whose ages spanned about 18 to 90 years. Cohorts were assigned according to the clinical history that participants reported. Recovered status in Cohort 3 required two negative PCRs, clearance, or symptom resolution. Data came from immunoSEQ multiplex PCR; TCRdb stores just in-frame clones and leaves some out. Of more than 250,000 clones in the sample, around 86% were seen once. This specimen belongs to a study of blood T cell repertoires in COVID-19. Study overall: Some COVID-19 samples were acute and others convalescent; all came from the United States, Italy and Spain.

The TCR sequence derives from a woman under 30 who had recovered from COVID-19. The sequencing sample was made of PBMCs or T cells enriched from blood (not recorded which).

The CDR3 is CASSLDGYYNEQFF. Here the CDR3 DNA reads TGTGCCAGCAGCTTGGACGGGTATTACAATGAGCAGTTCTTC. The chain uses TRBV5-4 and TRBJ2-1; the D is unclear. Germline loops: CDR1 SGHNT, CDR2 YYREEE (reference sequence). Trimming pared 0 bases from V and 4 bases from J, leaving 8 bases between. The CDR3 is 14 amino acids.